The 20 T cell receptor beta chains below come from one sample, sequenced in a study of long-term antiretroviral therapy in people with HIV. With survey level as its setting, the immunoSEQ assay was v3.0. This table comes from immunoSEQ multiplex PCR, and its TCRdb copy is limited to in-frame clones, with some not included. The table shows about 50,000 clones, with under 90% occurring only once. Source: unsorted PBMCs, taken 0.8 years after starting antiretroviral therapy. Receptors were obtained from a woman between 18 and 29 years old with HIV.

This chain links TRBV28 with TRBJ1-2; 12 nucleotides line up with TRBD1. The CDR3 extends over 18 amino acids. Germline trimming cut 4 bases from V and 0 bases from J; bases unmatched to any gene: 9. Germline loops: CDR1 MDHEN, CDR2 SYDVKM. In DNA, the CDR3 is TGTGCCAGCAGTTCGGGACAGGGGGCCTTACAAGCTAACTATGGCTACACCTTC. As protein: CASSSGQGALQANYGYTF.

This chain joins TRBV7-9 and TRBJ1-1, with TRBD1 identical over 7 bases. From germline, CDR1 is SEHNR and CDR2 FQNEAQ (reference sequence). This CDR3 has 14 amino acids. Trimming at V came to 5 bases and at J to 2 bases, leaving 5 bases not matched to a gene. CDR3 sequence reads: CASSPDRLNTEAFF. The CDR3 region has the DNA TGTGCCAGCAGCCCGGACAGGCTAAACACTGAAGCTTTCTTT.

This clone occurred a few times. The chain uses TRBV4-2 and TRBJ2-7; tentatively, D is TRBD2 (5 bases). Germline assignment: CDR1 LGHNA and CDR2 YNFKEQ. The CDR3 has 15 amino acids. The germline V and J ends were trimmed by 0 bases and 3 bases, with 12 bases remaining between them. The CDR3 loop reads CASSQERARNYEQYF. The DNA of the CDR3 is TGTGCCAGCAGCCAAGAGAGGGCACGGAACTACGAGCAGTACTTC.

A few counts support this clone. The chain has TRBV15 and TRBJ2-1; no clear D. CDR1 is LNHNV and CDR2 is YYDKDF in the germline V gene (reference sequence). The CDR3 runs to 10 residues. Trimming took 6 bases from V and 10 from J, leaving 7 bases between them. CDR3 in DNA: TGTGCCACCAGATGGCGGGAGCAGTTCTTC. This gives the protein CATRWREQFF.

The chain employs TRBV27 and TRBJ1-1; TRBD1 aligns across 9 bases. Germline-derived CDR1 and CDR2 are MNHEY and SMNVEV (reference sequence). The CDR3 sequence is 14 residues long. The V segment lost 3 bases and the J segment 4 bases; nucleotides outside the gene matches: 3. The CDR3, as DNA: TGTGCCAGCAGTTTTCGGACAGGGGCCACTGAAGCTTTCTTT. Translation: CASSFRTGATEAFF.

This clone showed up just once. CDR3 region: CASRGDFGGLSYNEQFF. CDR3 nucleotides: TGTGCCAGCAGGGGGGACTTTGGCGGGCTCTCCTACAATGAGCAGTTCTTC. The chain employs TRBV25-1 and TRBJ2-1; D might be TRBD2 (6 bases). V lost 6 bases to trimming and J lost 0 bases, with 18 bases between them. Per the germline V gene, CDR1 is MGHDK and CDR2 is SYGVNS. The CDR3 totals 17 residues.

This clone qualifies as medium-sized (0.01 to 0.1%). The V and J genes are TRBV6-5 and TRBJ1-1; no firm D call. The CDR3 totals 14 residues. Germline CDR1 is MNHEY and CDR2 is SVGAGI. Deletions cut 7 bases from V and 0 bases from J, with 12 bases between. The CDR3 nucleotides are TGTGCCAGCACCTCGGACGTTTTGAACACTGAAGCTTTCTTT. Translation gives CASTSDVLNTEAFF.

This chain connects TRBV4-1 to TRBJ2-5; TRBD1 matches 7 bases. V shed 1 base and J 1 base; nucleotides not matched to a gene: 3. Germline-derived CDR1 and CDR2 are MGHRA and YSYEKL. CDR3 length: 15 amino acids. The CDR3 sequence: CASSQAGTAQETQYF. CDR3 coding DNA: TGCGCCAGCAGCCAAGCCGGGACAGCCCAAGAGACCCAGTACTTC.

CDR3 bases: TGTGCCAGTAGTACCTTAGCGGGAAGCACAGATACGCAGTATTTT. Its translation is CASSTLAGSTDTQYF. The chain joins TRBV19 to TRBJ2-3; 8 bases are a match to TRBD2. CDR1 and CDR2 from the germline V gene are LNHDA and SQIVND (reference sequence). V lost 4 bases, J lost 0 bases, and 3 bases stayed unmatched. This CDR3 spans 15 amino acids.

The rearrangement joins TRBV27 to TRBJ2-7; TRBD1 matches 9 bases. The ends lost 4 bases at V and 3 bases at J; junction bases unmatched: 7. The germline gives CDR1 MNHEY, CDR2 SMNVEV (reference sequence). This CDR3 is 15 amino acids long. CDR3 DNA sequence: TGTGCCAGCAGTTCCCGGACAGGGGAGGGCTACGAGCAGTACTTC. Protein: CASSSRTGEGYEQYF.

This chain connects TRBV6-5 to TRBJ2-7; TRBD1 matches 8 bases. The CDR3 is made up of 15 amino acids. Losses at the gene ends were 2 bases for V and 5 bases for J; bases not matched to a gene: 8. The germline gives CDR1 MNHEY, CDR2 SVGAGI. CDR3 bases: TGTGCCAGCAGTTACCAGGGGGCGAGTCTCAACGAGCAGTACTTC. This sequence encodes CASSYQGASLNEQYF.

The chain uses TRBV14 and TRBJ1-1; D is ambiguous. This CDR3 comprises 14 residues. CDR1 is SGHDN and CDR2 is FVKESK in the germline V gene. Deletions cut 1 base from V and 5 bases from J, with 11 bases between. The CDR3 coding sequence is TGTGCCAGCAGCCAAGCCGGGTCCGGGACTGAAGCTTTCTTT. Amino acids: CASSQAGSGTEAFF.

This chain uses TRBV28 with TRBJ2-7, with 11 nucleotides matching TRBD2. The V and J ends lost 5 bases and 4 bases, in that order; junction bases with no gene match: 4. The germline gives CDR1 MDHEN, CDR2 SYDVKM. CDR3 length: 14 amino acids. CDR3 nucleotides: TGTGCCAGCAGTCACGTAGCGGGGGGGTACGAGCAGTACTTC. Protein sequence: CASSHVAGGYEQYF.

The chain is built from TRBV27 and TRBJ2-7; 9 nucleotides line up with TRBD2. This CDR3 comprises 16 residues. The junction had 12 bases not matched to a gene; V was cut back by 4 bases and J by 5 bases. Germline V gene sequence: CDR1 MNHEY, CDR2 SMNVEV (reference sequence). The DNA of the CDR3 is TGTGCCAGCAGTTACCCCTTTTTGGTAGCGGGAGACGAGCAGTACTTC. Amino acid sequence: CASSYPFLVAGDEQYF.

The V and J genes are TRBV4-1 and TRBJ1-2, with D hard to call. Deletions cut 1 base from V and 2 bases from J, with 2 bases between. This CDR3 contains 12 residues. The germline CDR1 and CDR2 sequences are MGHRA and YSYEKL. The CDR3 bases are TGCGCCAGCAGCCAAGGCAACTATGGCTACACCTTC. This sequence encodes CASSQGNYGYTF.

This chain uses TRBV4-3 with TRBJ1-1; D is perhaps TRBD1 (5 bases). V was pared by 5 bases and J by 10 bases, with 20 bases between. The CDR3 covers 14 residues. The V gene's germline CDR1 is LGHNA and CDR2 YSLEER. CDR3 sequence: CASSVSFREGRAFF. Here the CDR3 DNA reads TGCGCCAGCAGCGTCTCATTCCGGGAGGGGCGAGCTTTCTTT.

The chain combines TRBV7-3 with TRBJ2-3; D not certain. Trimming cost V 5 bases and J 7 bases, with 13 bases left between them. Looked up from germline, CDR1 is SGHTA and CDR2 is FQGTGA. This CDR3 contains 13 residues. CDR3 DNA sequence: TGTGCCAGCAGCACCACTCGGGCCAATACGCAGTATTTT. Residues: CASSTTRANTQYF.

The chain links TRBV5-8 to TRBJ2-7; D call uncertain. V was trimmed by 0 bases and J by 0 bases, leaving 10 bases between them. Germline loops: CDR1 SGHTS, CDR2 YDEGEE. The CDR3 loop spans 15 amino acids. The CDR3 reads CASSLEWVPSYEQYF. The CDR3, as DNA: TGTGCCAGCAGCTTGGAGTGGGTTCCCTCCTACGAGCAGTACTTC.

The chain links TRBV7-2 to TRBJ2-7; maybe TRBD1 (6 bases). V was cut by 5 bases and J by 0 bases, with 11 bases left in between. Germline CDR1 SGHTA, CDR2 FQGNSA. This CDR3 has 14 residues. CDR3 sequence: CASSQDRYSYEQYF. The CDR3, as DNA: TGTGCCAGCAGCCAGGACAGATACTCCTACGAGCAGTACTTC.

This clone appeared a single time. CDR3 sequence (DNA): TGTGCCAGTAGAAGGGGGCTGAACACTGAAGCTTTCTTT. Encoded protein: CASRRGLNTEAFF. This chain uses TRBV19 with TRBJ1-1; 7 bases are shared with TRBD1. The CDR3 consists of 13 residues. V was pared by 6 bases and J by 0 bases, with 1 base of the junction left unmatched. The germline V gene has CDR1 LNHDA and CDR2 SQIVND (reference sequence).